This T cell receptor (beta chain) was captured in a study of blood T cells in healthy people across ages. Each sample provided at least 6 micrograms of extracted total RNA. Broader study findings: Any conclusive comparison of naive versus antigen-experienced cells was prevented by using unsorted PBMCs. Percentage of naive T cells showed a strong correlation with TCR beta diversity. Diversity estimates from one million T cells were considered underestimates.

This CDR3 comprises 15 residues. V trimming: 8 bases; J trimming: 7 bases; junction bases outside the gene matches: 7. Per germline, CDR1 MGHRA and CDR2 YSYEKL. As for this clonotype: Antigen unknown.

A second roughly 6 to 12 cycle PCR used barcoded and J-beta primers. TCRdb processed the 5' RACE reads anew with MiXCR; each CDR3 protein has one entry. The data contain about 1.5 million distinct CDR3 sequences, approximately 39% of them singletons. The sample consisted of blood. The TCR originated in a woman aged 18-29 years in good health. The chain has TRBV4-1 and TRBJ2-1; 14 bases fit TRBD2. CDR3 loop: CASGRGTSGSNEQFF. The CDR3 coding sequence is TGCGCCAGCGGGAGGGGGACTAGCGGGAGTAATGAGCAGTTCTTC.